The present entry profiles one T cell receptor (beta chain) with its context. Treatment denoted: oral pan-JAK inhibitor, 5-10 mg twice daily. The data stem from a study of CD8+ T cells in alopecia areata. This CDR3 has 14 amino acids. CDR1 MNHEY and CDR2 SVGAGI come from the germline V gene. With 0 bases clipped from V and 7 bases from J, the junction kept 4 bases outside the gene matches. The sequencing template was cDNA reverse transcribed from extracted RNA. The protocol was immunoSEQ multiplex PCR, while the TCRdb copy is restricted to in-frame clones and leaves out a portion. The sample includes about 200,000 clones, around three fifths of them seen just once.

This clonotype was obtained from a human donor with alopecia areata. The chain carries TRBV6-5 and TRBJ2-5, with 8 bases matching TRBD2. The starting material was CD4+ T cells sorted from blood, obtained at week 4, from a patient treated with tofacitinib. The CDR3 is CASSYSPLAGTQYF. CDR3 bases: TGTGCCAGCAGTTACTCCCCGCTAGCGGGGACCCAGTACTTC.